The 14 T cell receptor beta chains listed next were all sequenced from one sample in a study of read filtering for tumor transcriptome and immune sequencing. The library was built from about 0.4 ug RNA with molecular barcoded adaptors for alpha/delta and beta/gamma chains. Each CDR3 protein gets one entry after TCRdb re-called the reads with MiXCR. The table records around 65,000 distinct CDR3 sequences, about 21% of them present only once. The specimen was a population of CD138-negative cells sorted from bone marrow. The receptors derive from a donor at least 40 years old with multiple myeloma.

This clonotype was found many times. The CDR3 nucleotides read TGTGCCAGCAGCGCCTCCGGGACATTAGCCTACGAGCAGTACTTC. Protein: CASSASGTLAYEQYF. The V call is TRBV28, the J call TRBJ2-7; a possible D gene is TRBD1 (6 bases). V was clipped by 6 bases and J by 2 bases, with 17 bases between them. The CDR3 extends over 15 amino acids. Per the germline V gene, CDR1 is MDHEN and CDR2 is SYDVKM.

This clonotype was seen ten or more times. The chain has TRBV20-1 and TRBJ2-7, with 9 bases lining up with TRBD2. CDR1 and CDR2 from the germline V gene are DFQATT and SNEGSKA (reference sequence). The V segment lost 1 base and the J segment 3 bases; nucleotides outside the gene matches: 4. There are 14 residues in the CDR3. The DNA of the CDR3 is TGCAGTGCTAGAGGACTAGCGGAGCTCTACGAGCAGTACTTC. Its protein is CSARGLAELYEQYF.

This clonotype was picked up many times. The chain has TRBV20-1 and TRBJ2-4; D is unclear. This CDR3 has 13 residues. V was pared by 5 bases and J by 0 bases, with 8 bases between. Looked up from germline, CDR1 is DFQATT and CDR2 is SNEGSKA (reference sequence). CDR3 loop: CSAEPAAKNIQYF. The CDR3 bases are TGCAGTGCTGAACCCGCAGCCAAAAACATTCAGTACTTC.

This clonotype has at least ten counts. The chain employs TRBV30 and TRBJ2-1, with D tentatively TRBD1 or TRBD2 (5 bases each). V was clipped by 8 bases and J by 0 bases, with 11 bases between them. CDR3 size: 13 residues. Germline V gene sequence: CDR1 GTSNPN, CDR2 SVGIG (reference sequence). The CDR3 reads CAGTRTSYNEQFF. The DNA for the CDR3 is TGTGCCGGGACGCGGACCTCCTACAATGAGCAGTTCTTC.

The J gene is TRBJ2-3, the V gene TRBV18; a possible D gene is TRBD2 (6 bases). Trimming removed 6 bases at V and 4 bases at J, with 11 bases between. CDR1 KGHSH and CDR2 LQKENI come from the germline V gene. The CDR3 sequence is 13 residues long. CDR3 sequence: CASSPTGADTQYF. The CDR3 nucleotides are TGTGCCAGCTCGCCGACGGGGGCAGATACGCAGTATTTT. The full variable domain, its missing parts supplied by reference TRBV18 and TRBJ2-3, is NAGVMQNPRHLVRRRGQEARLRCSPMKGHSHVYWYRQLPEEGLKFMVYLQKENIIDESGMPKERFSAEFPKEGPSILRIQQVVRGDSAAYFCASSPTGADTQYFGPGTRLTVL.

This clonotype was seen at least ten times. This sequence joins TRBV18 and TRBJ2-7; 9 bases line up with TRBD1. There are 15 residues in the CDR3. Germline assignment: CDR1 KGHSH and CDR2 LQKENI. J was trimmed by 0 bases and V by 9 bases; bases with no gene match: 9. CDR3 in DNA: TGTGCCAGTGCCACCGGGACAGGGCCCTCCTACGAGCAGTACTTC. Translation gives CASATGTGPSYEQYF.

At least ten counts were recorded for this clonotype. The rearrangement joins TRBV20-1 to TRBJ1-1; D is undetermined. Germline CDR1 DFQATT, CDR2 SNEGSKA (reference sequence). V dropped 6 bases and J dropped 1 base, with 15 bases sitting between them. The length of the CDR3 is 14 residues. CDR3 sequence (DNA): TGCAGTGCCCCCTTGCGGATTTCGAACACTGAAGCTTTCTTT. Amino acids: CSAPLRISNTEAFF.

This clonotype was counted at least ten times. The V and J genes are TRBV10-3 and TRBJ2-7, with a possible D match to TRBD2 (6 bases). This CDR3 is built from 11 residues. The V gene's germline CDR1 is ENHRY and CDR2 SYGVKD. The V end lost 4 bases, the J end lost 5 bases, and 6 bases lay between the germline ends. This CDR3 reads CAISGGDEQYF. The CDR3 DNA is TGTGCCATCAGTGGGGGGGACGAGCAGTACTTC.

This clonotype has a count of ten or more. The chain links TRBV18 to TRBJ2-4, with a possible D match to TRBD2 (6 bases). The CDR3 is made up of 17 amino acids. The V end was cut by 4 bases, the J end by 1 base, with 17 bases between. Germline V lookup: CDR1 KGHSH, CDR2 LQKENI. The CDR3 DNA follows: TGTGCCAGCTCACGCGGGGCAGAGCTCTCGGCCAAAAACATTCAGTACTTC. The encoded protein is CASSRGAELSAKNIQYF. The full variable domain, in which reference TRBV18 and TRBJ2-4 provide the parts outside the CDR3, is NAGVMQNPRHLVRRRGQEARLRCSPMKGHSHVYWYRQLPEEGLKFMVYLQKENIIDESGMPKERFSAEFPKEGPSILRIQQVVRGDSAAYFCASSRGAELSAKNIQYFGAGTRLSVL.

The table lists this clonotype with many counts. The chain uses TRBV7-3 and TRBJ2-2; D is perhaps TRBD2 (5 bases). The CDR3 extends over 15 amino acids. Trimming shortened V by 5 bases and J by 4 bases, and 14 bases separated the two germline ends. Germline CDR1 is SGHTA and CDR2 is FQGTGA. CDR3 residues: CASSTSSLGTGELFF. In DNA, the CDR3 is TGTGCCAGCAGCACCTCTAGCTTAGGCACCGGGGAGCTGTTTTTT. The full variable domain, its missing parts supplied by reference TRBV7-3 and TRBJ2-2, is GAGVSQTPSNKVTEKGKYVELRCDPISGHTALYWYRQSLGQGPEFLIYFQGTGAADDSGLPNDRFFAVRPEGSVSTLKIQRTERGDSAVYLCASSTSSLGTGELFFGEGSRLTVL.

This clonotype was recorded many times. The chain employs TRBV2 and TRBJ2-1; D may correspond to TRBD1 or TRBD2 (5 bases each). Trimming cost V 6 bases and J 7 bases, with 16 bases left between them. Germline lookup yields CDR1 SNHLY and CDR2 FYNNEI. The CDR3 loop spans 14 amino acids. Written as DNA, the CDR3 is TGTGCCAGCAGGAGATATGGGGGTACAAATGAGCAGTTCTTC. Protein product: CASRRYGGTNEQFF.

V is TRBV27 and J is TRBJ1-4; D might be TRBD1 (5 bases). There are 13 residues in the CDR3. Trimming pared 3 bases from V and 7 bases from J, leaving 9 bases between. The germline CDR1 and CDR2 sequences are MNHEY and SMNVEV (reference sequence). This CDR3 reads CASSLSRVEKLFF. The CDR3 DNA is TGTGCCAGCAGTTTGTCCAGGGTTGAAAAACTGTTTTTT.

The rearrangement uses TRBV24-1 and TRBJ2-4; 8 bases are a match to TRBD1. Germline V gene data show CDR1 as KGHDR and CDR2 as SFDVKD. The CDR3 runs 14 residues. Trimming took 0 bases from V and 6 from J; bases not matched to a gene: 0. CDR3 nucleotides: TGTGCCACCAGTGATTTGGGACAGGGAAACATTCAGTACTTC. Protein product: CATSDLGQGNIQYF.

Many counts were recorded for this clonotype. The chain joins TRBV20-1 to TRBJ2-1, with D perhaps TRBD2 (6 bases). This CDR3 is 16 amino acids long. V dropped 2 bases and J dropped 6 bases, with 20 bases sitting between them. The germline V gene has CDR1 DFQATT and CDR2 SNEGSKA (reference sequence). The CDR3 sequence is CSARLVNSGRGNEQFF. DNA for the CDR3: TGCAGTGCTAGACTCGTTAATAGCGGAAGGGGCAATGAGCAGTTCTTC.